This TCR beta chain appears in the sequencing data of a study of T cells in Graves' hyperthyroidism and ophthalmopathy. Exclusion followed for patients with uncontrolled infection, other autoimmune disease, pregnancy or lactation. From RNA transcripts, TCR beta CDR3 regions were amplified. During a first-round RT-PCR of the TCR CDR3, the HTBI primer set was used. TCRdb re-analysed the multiplex PCR reads in MiXCR, keeping a single row per CDR3 protein. The table includes fewer than 400,000 distinct CDR3 sequences, 16% detected once. The study's findings and limits: Model output signaled ophthalmopathy a median around 6.9 months ahead of onset.

This clonotype showed up many times. Its specificity is unknown. The clonotype was recovered from a man aged 25-45 years with Graves' hyperthyroidism. Input material: blood.

The DNA for the CDR3 is TGCGCCAGAACCCTCCCCCAGCCAACGTACCAAGAGACCCAGTACTTC. Encoded protein: CARTLPQPTYQETQYF. V and J are TRBV10-2 and TRBJ2-5, with D unresolved. The ends were cut back, 9 bases at V and 0 bases at J, with 20 bases in the middle. CDR3 size: 16 residues. Germline CDR1 and CDR2: WSHSY and SAAADI.